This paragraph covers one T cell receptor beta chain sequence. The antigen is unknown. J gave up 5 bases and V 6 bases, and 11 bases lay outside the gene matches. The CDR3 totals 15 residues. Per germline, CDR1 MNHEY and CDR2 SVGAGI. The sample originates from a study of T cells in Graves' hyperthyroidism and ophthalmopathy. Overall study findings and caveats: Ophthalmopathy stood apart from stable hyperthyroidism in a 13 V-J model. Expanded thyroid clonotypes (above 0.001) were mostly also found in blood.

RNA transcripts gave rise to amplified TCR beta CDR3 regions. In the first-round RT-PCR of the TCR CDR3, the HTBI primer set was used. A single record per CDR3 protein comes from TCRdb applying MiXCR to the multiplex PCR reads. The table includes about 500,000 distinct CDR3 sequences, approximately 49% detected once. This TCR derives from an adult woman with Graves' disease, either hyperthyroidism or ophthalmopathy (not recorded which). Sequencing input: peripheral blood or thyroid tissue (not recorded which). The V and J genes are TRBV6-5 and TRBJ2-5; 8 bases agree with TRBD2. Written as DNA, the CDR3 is TGTGCCAGCAGCCAGACTAGCGTGAGGGGTGAGACCCAGTACTTC. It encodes CASSQTSVRGETQYF.